This record covers a single T cell receptor (beta chain). This record belongs to a study of identical twins. V was clipped by 0 bases and J by 7 bases, with 16 bases between them. The CDR3 spans 15 residues. Germline V lookup: CDR1 LNHNV, CDR2 YYDKDF (reference sequence). TCRdb reprocessed the 5' RACE reads via MiXCR and lists one record per CDR3 protein. The sample yields 450,000 or so distinct CDR3 sequences, 14% seen once. This sample also appeared in a second study, on yellow fever vaccine responses in identical twins. From that report: Twins' vaccine T cell responses reportedly seemed partly convergent and partly personalized.

V is TRBV15 and J is TRBJ2-7; weak D call: TRBD2 (6 bases). Sequenced: CD4+ T cells sorted from blood. This TCR derives from a woman aged 18-30 years in good health. CDR3 nucleotides: TGTGCCACCAGCAGAGAAAGGGCGGGACTGGGTGAGCAGTACTTC. Amino acid sequence: CATSRERAGLGEQYF.